Described below is a single T cell receptor beta chain sequence and its context. What it recognizes is unknown. This sample was taken from a study of cytomegalovirus exposure and HLA in healthy donors. Trimming cost V 7 bases and J 7 bases; bases outside gene matches: 10. Germline values: CDR1 MNHNS, CDR2 SASEGT. The length of the CDR3 is 13 residues. Study results and caveats: Usually a TCR sequence was rare, but some public TCRs were found in many donors. 87-base-pair reads could not separate some V segments, including TRBV6-2 and TRBV6-3. CMV serostatus was the sole immune exposure information available.

The primer mix had 60 Vbeta and 13 Jbeta primers. Only in-frame clones appear in the TCRdb table, and some are missing; sequencing was by immunoSEQ multiplex PCR. This repertoire shows some 140,000 clones, approximately 70% found once; its top ten account for about 1.2%. The V call is TRBV6-1, the J call TRBJ2-7; 7 nucleotides align to TRBD1. This clonotype was obtained from a woman aged 40 to 49 in good health and CMV-seronegative. Sequencing used PBMCs. As DNA, the CDR3 is TGTGCCAGCACCCCGGGACAGTTGGTGGAGCAGTACTTC. As protein: CASTPGQLVEQYF.